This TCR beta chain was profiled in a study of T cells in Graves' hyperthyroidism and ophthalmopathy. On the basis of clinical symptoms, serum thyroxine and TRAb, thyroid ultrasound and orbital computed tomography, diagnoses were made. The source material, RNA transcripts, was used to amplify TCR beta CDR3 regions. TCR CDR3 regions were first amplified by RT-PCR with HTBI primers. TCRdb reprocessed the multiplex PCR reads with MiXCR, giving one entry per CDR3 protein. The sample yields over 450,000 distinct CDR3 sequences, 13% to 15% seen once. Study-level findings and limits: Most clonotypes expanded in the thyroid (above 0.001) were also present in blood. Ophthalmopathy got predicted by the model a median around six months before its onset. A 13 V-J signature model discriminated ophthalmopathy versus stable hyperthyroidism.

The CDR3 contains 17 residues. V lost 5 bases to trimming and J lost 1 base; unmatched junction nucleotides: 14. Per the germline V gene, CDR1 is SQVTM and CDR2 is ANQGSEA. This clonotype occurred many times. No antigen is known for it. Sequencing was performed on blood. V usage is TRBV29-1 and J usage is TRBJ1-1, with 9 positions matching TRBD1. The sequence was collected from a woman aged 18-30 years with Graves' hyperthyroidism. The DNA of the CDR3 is TGCAGCGTTTCTCACGTCCCGGGACAGGGCCAGAACACTGAAGCTTTCTTT. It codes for CSVSHVPGQGQNTEAFF.